This T cell receptor (beta chain) was identified during a study of cytomegalovirus exposure and HLA in healthy donors. Turning to the study itself: The 120 validation repertoires and the roughly 670 first-cohort repertoires shared a platform, a later analysis reported. Study results and limitations: Associated with cytomegalovirus, according to the listing, were about 160 TCR beta chains. Published work reported that the classifier diagnosed cytomegalovirus status with high specificity and sensitivity.

This table comes from immunoSEQ multiplex PCR, and its TCRdb copy is limited to in-frame clones, with some not included. The profile covers some 43,000 clones, with 90% to 95% appearing a single time and 5.6% taken by the ten largest. Trimming took 6 bases from V and 1 from J; bases not matched to a gene: 15. The CDR3 covers 18 residues. Germline CDR1 is SGHRS and CDR2 is YFSETQ. Concerning this clone itself: Its antigen is currently unknown.

The genes are TRBV5-1 and TRBJ2-3; 9 bases fit TRBD2. The sequenced sample consisted of PBMCs. This receptor was obtained from a man aged 18 to 30 in good health and CMV-seronegative. The CDR3 here is CASTDTRLAGAGTDTQYF. CDR3 DNA sequence: TGCGCCAGCACCGACACCCGATTAGCGGGAGCCGGCACAGATACGCAGTATTTT.